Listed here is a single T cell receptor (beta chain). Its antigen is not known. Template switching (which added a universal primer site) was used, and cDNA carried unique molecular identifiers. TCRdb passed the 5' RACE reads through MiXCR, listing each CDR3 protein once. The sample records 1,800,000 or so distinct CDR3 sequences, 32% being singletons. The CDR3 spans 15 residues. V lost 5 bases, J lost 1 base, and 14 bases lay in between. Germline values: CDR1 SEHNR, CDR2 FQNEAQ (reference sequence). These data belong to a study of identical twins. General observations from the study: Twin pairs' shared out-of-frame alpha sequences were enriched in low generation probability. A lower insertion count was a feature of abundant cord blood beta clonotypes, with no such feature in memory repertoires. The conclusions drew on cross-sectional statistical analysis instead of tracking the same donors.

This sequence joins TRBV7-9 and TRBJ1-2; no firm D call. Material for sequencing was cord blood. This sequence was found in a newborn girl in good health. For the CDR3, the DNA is TGTGCCAGCAGCCCCCCCGTCCGAAATAACTATGGCTACACCTTC. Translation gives CASSPPVRNNYGYTF. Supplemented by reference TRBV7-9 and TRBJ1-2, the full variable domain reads DTGVSQNPRHKITKRGQNVTFRCDPISEHNRLYWYRQTLGQGPEFLTYFQNEAQLEKSRLLSDRFSAERPKGSFSTLEIQRTEQGDSAMYLCASSPPVRNNYGYTFGSGTRLTVV.